Reported below is one TCR beta chain. These data come from a study of blood T cell repertoires in COVID-19. Study at large: Acute-phase and convalescent COVID-19 samples originated in the United States, Italy and Spain. T cells, B-cell-depleted T cells, or PBMCs supplied cDNA or gDNA.

Per germline, CDR1 SGHTA and CDR2 FQGNSA. J gave up 4 bases and V 7 bases, and 19 bases lay outside the gene matches. The CDR3 loop spans 19 amino acids. Authors' data handling: For nucleated cells, counts were estimated from reference gene primer amplification. Assay used: immunoSEQ multiplex PCR; TCRdb lists only in-frame clones, some missing. From that table come the V and J calls and clone size; the DNA was used to work out D and trimming. Of roughly 140,000 clones listed, roughly 84% are singletons. This rearrangement joins TRBV7-2 to TRBJ2-2; 9 bases are shared with TRBD2. This receptor was taken from a woman aged 45-60 years in a cohort sampled during active or convalescent COVID-19. Sample: peripheral blood. This CDR3 is CASTPRQASGAGSTGELFF. The CDR3 DNA reads as TGTGCCAGCACCCCGCGGCAGGCTAGCGGGGCAGGGAGCACCGGGGAGCTGTTTTTT.